Shown below are 13 T cell receptor beta chains from a single sample sequenced in a study of blood T cell repertoires in COVID-19. Data came from immunoSEQ multiplex PCR; TCRdb stores just in-frame clones and leaves some out. The sample contains more than 250,000 clones, 70% to 90% of which appear only once. What was sequenced was PBMCs or T cells enriched from blood (not recorded which). Receptor source: a woman in her 40s who had recovered from COVID-19.

Remarks on this clone: Distinct nucleotide sequences in the sample also encode this CDR3. This rearrangement joins TRBV6-5 to TRBJ2-6, with D possibly TRBD2 on 6 matching bases. V was pared by 6 bases and J by 2 bases, with 11 bases between. The CDR3 totals 15 residues. Per germline, CDR1 MNHEY and CDR2 SVGAGI. The DNA for the CDR3 is TGTGCCAGCAGCCTCGGGGGAGCTGGGGCCAACGTCCTGACTTTC. This translates into CASSLGGAGANVLTF.

The chain couples TRBV27 to TRBJ1-2, with 7 bases identical to TRBD1. The CDR3 is 13 residues long. Germline V lookup: CDR1 MNHEY, CDR2 SMNVEV (reference sequence). The V gene end was trimmed by 3 bases and the J gene end by 7 bases; junction bases not matched to a gene: 5. CDR3 sequence (DNA): TGTGCCAGCAGTTTTGGACAGGCCGGTGGCTACACCTTC. Translated: CASSFGQAGGYTF.

The genes are TRBV7-2 and TRBJ1-2; D might be TRBD1 (5 bases). The ends were cut back, 1 base at V and 5 bases at J, with 14 bases in the middle. The germline V gene encodes CDR1 SGHTA and CDR2 FQGNSA. CDR3 length: 15 residues. CDR3 DNA: TGTGCCAGCAGCTTAGGGGTCGCAGGGACTTATGGCTACACCTTC. This codes for CASSLGVAGTYGYTF.

The rearrangement links TRBV28 to TRBJ1-4; a possible D gene is TRBD1 (5 bases). Germline values: CDR1 MDHEN, CDR2 SYDVKM. V was cut by 2 bases and J by 7 bases, with 11 bases left in between. This CDR3 region has 14 residues. Written as DNA, the CDR3 is TGTGCCAGCAGTTTAATTGGGACTTTTGAAAAACTGTTTTTT. This translates into CASSLIGTFEKLFF.

The chain has TRBV7-9 and TRBJ2-7; a possible D gene is TRBD2 (6 bases). Germline values: CDR1 SEHNR, CDR2 FQNEAQ (reference sequence). The CDR3 consists of 16 residues. Trimming pared 3 bases from V and 3 bases from J, leaving 18 bases between. The CDR3, as DNA: TGTGCCAGCAGCTTTGGTCCGTCGGGACTGGGCTACGAGCAGTACTTC. Protein: CASSFGPSGLGYEQYF.

This clone was observed a single time. This sequence joins TRBV18 and TRBJ2-2, with 7 bases matching TRBD1. Trimming took 6 bases from V and 3 from J; bases not matched to a gene: 16. The CDR3 is made up of 18 amino acids. Germline V gene data show CDR1 as KGHSH and CDR2 as LQKENI. The CDR3 region is CASSTTSLTGAYTGELFF. CDR3 coding DNA: TGTGCCAGCTCTACCACATCTTTAACAGGGGCATACACCGGGGAGCTGTTTTTT.

CDR3 loop: CASSQAAPEGSEQYF. DNA for the CDR3: TGTGCCAGCAGCCAAGCCGCGCCGGAGGGAAGCGAGCAGTACTTC. V and J are TRBV4-2 and TRBJ2-7, with D tentatively TRBD2 (6 bases). The CDR3 has 15 amino acids. Trimming left V 1 base short and J 6 bases short, with 16 bases between. Germline loops: CDR1 LGHNA, CDR2 YNFKEQ.

V and J are TRBV27 and TRBJ2-2, with D unresolved. In germline, CDR1 is MNHEY, CDR2 SMNVEV (reference sequence). This CDR3 is 13 amino acids long. Between the trimmed V and J ends, which lost 6 bases and 5 bases, there was a span of 10 bases. In nucleotides, the CDR3 is TGTGCCAGCAGCACGCGGCGGACCGGGGAGCTGTTTTTT. As protein: CASSTRRTGELFF.

The chain employs TRBV30 and TRBJ2-1; TRBD1 is a possible D gene (5 bases). The germline gives CDR1 GTSNPN, CDR2 SVGIG (reference sequence). The CDR3 has 13 amino acids. V was pared by 2 bases and J by 5 bases, with 10 bases between. Here the CDR3 DNA reads TGTGCCTGGAGTTTGGGGCGAGACAATGAGCAGTTCTTC. This encodes CAWSLGRDNEQFF.

The chain combines TRBV24-1 with TRBJ2-1; 12 bases are shared with TRBD2. The CDR3 length is 20 residues. The germline V gene has CDR1 KGHDR and CDR2 SFDVKD. The junction had 19 bases not matched to a gene; V was cut back by 3 bases and J by 8 bases. The CDR3 spells CATSDQAAGGLAGGVDEQFF. In DNA form, the CDR3 reads TGTGCCACCAGTGATCAAGCCGCCGGGGGTCTAGCGGGAGGGGTTGATGAGCAGTTCTTC.

The chain is built from TRBV15 and TRBJ2-7; a weak D match, TRBD1 (5 bases). The CDR3 has 14 residues. The ends were cut back, 0 bases at V and 2 bases at J, with 8 bases in the middle. CDR1 and CDR2 from the germline V gene are LNHNV and YYDKDF (reference sequence). CDR3: CATSRDRGTYEQYF. In DNA form, the CDR3 reads TGTGCCACCAGCAGAGATAGGGGAACCTACGAGCAGTACTTC. Full variable domain (rest looked up from reference TRBV15 and TRBJ2-7): DAMVIQNPRYQVTQFGKPVTLSCSQTLNHNVMYWYQQKSSQAPKLLFHYYDKDFNNEADTPDNFQSRRPNTSFCFLDIRSPGLGDTAMYLCATSRDRGTYEQYFGPGTRLTVT.

The chain links TRBV6-5 to TRBJ1-1; 7 bases are a match to TRBD1. CDR1 is MNHEY, CDR2 SVGAGI, per germline. With V trimmed by 6 bases and J by 4 bases, 8 bases remained unmatched. The CDR3 length is 14 residues. CDR3: CASRYGQVLTEAFF. CDR3 nucleotide sequence: TGTGCCAGCAGGTATGGACAGGTGCTCACTGAAGCTTTCTTT.

The V gene is TRBV12-3 or TRBV12-4, the J gene TRBJ1-2, with unresolved D. The CDR3 covers 12 residues. Trimming shortened V by 1 base and J by 7 bases, and 7 bases separated the two germline ends. CDR3 DNA: TGTGCCAGCAGTTTAGAGAGGTTTGGCTACACCTTC. Translated: CASSLERFGYTF.